The 5 T cell receptor beta chains below were found in one sample sequenced in a study of post-analysis software for immune sequencing data. Findings and caveats of the study: Relative to controls, patients had a handful of TRBV segments at higher frequency, with TRBV5-6, TRBV5-1 and TRBV20-1 among these.

Unique molecular identifiers were carried by the TCR beta cDNA libraries. Each CDR3 protein is one row after TCRdb ran MiXCR on the PCR reads. The sample holds approximately 690,000 distinct CDR3 sequences, approximately 60% seen once. No antigens are known for them. Input material: blood. The receptors stem from a girl aged 2 to 9 with multiple sclerosis.

For this clonotype: At one end, the junction sequence differs from germline, possibly due to a read error. The chain joins TRBV5-1 to TRBJ2-3, with 8 bases lining up with TRBD1. From germline, CDR1 is SGHRS and CDR2 YFSETQ. The CDR3 extends over 13 amino acids. The DNA for the CDR3 is TGCGCCAGCAGCTTGCAGGGGACAGGTACGCAGTATTTT. Its protein is CASSLQGTGTQYF. The full variable domain, in which reference TRBV5-1 and TRBJ2-3 provide the parts outside the CDR3, is KAGVTQTPRYLIKTRGQQVTLSCSPISGHRSVSWYQQTPGQGLQFLFEYFSETQRNKGNFPGRFSGRQFSNSRSEMNVSTLELGDSALYLCASSLQGTGTQYFGPGTRLTVL.

In its sample, this clonotype was seen once. V and J are TRBV6-5 and TRBJ2-1; no definite D call. Gene TRBJ2-7 matches the end of the DNA better, so the J call may be wrong. Germline CDR1 and CDR2: MNHEY and SVGAGI. This CDR3 has 13 residues. CDR3: CASSYAEIYEQYF. The CDR3, as DNA: TGTGCCAGCAGTTACGCAGAAATCTACGAGCAGTACTTC.

The sample holds a few counts of this clonotype. The chain has TRBV20-1 and TRBJ2-3, with D possibly being TRBD2 (6 bases). Looked up from germline, CDR1 is DFQATT and CDR2 is SNEGSKA (reference sequence). The CDR3 covers 14 residues. Between the trimmed V and J ends, which lost 3 bases and 2 bases, there was a span of 12 bases. The CDR3 nucleotides are TGCAGTGCTAGTACCAGCGGGTACACAGATACGCAGTATTTT. This codes for CSASTSGYTDTQYF.

This sequence joins TRBV3-1 and TRBJ2-1; D tentatively fits TRBD1 or TRBD2 (6 bases each). CDR3 size: 15 residues. The V end was cut by 4 bases, the J end by 4 bases, with 14 bases between. Germline CDR1 is LGHDT and CDR2 is YNNKEL (reference sequence). Here the CDR3 reads CASSRRGGQYNEQFF. The CDR3 nucleotides are TGTGCCAGCAGCCGTCGTGGGGGGCAGTACAATGAGCAGTTCTTC.

This clonotype was found a few times. The J gene is TRBJ1-1, the V gene TRBV12-3 or TRBV12-4; 7 bases match TRBD1. J was trimmed by 5 bases and V by 5 bases; bases with no gene match: 5. This CDR3 comprises 13 residues. The CDR3 loop is CASSAETGTEAFF. The CDR3 DNA reads TGTGCCAGCAGTGCGGAGACAGGGACTGAAGCTTTCTTT.